What follows describes a single T cell receptor (beta chain). This entry belongs to a study of blood T cell repertoires in COVID-19. From germline, CDR1 is SGHTA and CDR2 FQGTGA. The V and J ends lost 5 bases and 2 bases respectively, with 9 bases between them. CDR3 length equals 13 residues. Study members were between about 18 and 100 years old and lived in some 26 US regions. Authors' processing steps: The authors estimated nucleated cell counts from reference gene primer amplification. Sequencing used immunoSEQ multiplex PCR; TCRdb keeps in-frame clones, though not all of them. V and J calls plus clone size are reproduced from that table; the DNA served to infer D and trimming. Of about 370,000 clones detected, roughly nine tenths appear once; the ten largest clones hold roughly 0.9%.

Sequencing used PBMCs or T cells enriched from blood (not recorded which). The chain carries TRBV7-3 and TRBJ1-1; TRBD1 might be the D (6 bases). The TCR originated in a woman in her thirties or forties who had been exposed to COVID-19. The CDR3 spells CASSLGTNTEAFF. The CDR3 bases are TGTGCCAGCAGCCTAGGGACAAACACTGAAGCTTTCTTT.